These 25 T cell receptor beta chains share one sample of origin, sequenced in a study of blood T cell repertoires in COVID-19. Using immunoSEQ multiplex PCR, the repertoire was profiled, and TCRdb retains in-frame clones only, with some absent. The sample lists a few hundred thousand clones, 88% seen once, with approximately 3.8% in the top ten. The sequencing sample was made of peripheral blood. All receptors come from a man aged 55 to 69 who had recovered from COVID-19.

The rearrangement uses TRBV7-2 and TRBJ1-2; 11 nucleotides align to TRBD1. After removal of 4 bases from V and 7 bases from J, the junction contained 5 bases not matched to a gene. The CDR3 consists of 14 residues. Germline V gene data show CDR1 as SGHTA and CDR2 as FQGNSA. The CDR3 loop is CASSSGQGEGGYTF. CDR3 coding DNA: TGTGCCAGCAGCTCGGGACAGGGGGAGGGTGGCTACACCTTC.

The chain uses TRBV4-1 and TRBJ2-5; 9 bases map to TRBD2. The CDR3 runs to 16 residues. In germline, CDR1 is MGHRA, CDR2 YSYEKL. With 1 base clipped from V and 8 bases from J, the junction kept 11 bases outside the gene matches. The CDR3 DNA reads TGCGCCAGCAGCCAAGGAAAAGCGGGGGGCCTTTTCACCCAGTACTTC. Residues: CASSQGKAGGLFTQYF.

This clone was seen once. This chain links TRBV27 with TRBJ1-2; 10 bases align to TRBD1. Germline V lookup: CDR1 MNHEY, CDR2 SMNVEV (reference sequence). This CDR3 spans 15 amino acids. V lost 4 bases and J lost 2; bases outside the gene matches: 4. The DNA for the CDR3 is TGTGCCAGCAGTTCACCGGGACAGGGGAACTATGGCTACACCTTC. It translates to CASSSPGQGNYGYTF.

This clone has just one count. The chain links TRBV19 to TRBJ1-5; TRBD1 matches 8 bases. Germline CDR1 LNHDA, CDR2 SQIVND (reference sequence). The CDR3 has 14 amino acids. Unmatched junction bases numbered 9, after V lost 10 bases and J lost 4 bases. The DNA for the CDR3 is TGTGCCACCATGGGGACAGGTCGTAATCAGCCCCAGCATTTT. It specifies CATMGTGRNQPQHF. Looking up the rest from reference TRBV19 and TRBJ1-5 gives the full variable domain: DGGITQSPKYLFRKEGQNVTLSCEQNLNHDAMYWYRQDPGQGLRLIYYSQIVNDFQKGDIAEGYSVSREKKESFPLTVTSAQKNPTAFYLCATMGTGRNQPQHFGDGTRLSIL.

This clone was seen once. V is TRBV4-1 and J is TRBJ2-2, with 11 bases identical to TRBD2. Germline CDR1 is MGHRA and CDR2 is YSYEKL. This CDR3 is built from 18 residues. The V and J ends lost 2 bases and 5 bases, in that order; junction bases with no gene match: 10. The CDR3 here is CASSQFALAGGGTGELFF. The DNA of the CDR3 is TGCGCCAGCAGCCAATTCGCTCTAGCGGGGGGCGGGACCGGGGAGCTGTTTTTT.

The chain recombines TRBV30 with TRBJ1-1; the match to TRBD1 covers 7 bases. The length of the CDR3 is 16 residues. Trimming cost V 2 bases and J 6 bases; bases outside gene matches: 15. The germline gives CDR1 GTSNPN, CDR2 SVGIG (reference sequence). The CDR3 DNA is TGTGCCTGGAGTCTCTCACGACAGGGTGGGCGTGCTGAAGCTTTCTTT. Translating gives CAWSLSRQGGRAEAFF.

The chain joins TRBV5-8 to TRBJ2-1, with 8 bases matching TRBD1. V trimming: 5 bases; J trimming: 10 bases; junction bases outside the gene matches: 5. Germline V gene data show CDR1 as SGHTS and CDR2 as YDEGEE. This CDR3 has 12 residues. CDR3: CASRGGQAEQFF. The CDR3 bases are TGTGCCAGCAGGGGGGGACAGGCAGAGCAGTTCTTC.

V usage is TRBV6-5 and J usage is TRBJ1-4; 7 bases are shared with TRBD1. CDR3 length equals 14 residues. The junction had 8 bases not matched to a gene; V was cut back by 6 bases and J by 7 bases. Per the germline V gene, CDR1 is MNHEY and CDR2 is SVGAGI. The CDR3 DNA follows: TGTGCCAGCAGGCGACAGGGTTCGGGTGAAAAACTGTTTTTT. Translation gives CASRRQGSGEKLFF.

The V gene is TRBV5-1, the J gene TRBJ2-1; 10 bases align to TRBD1. CDR3 length: 16 residues. V was clipped by 3 bases and J by 7 bases; unmatched bases: 10. Germline V gene sequence: CDR1 SGHRS, CDR2 YFSETQ. Written as DNA, the CDR3 is TGCGCCAGCAGCTCTGTGCCGGGACAGGGGTTTAATGAGCAGTTCTTC. Translated, it gives CASSSVPGQGFNEQFF.

The chain couples TRBV6-5 to TRBJ1-5; TRBD1 might be the D (5 bases). This CDR3 spans 14 amino acids. In germline, CDR1 is MNHEY, CDR2 SVGAGI. Trimming pared 6 bases from V and 3 bases from J, leaving 12 bases between. CDR3 DNA: TGTGCCAGCAGCTCCAGGGTGCCCAATCAGCCCCAGCATTTT. Its protein is CASSSRVPNQPQHF.

This chain links TRBV5-1 with TRBJ2-2; possible D gene TRBD2, 5 bases. The CDR3 runs to 17 residues. Looked up from germline, CDR1 is SGHRS and CDR2 is YFSETQ. Trimming removed 0 bases at V and 4 bases at J, with 16 bases between. The CDR3 DNA sequence: TGCGCCAGCAGCTTGGCCGTCGCGGGTGGTCCCACCGGGGAGCTGTTTTTT. Its protein product is CASSLAVAGGPTGELFF.

The J gene is TRBJ2-7, the V gene TRBV5-6; TRBD1 aligns across 11 bases. The length of the CDR3 is 14 residues. The V and J ends lost 6 bases and 3 bases, in that order; junction bases with no gene match: 5. Looked up from germline, CDR1 is SGHDT and CDR2 is YYEEEE. The CDR3 nucleotides read TGTGCCAGCACCCTAGGGACAGGGGGCTACGAGCAGTACTTC. This encodes CASTLGTGGYEQYF.

V gene TRBV6-5 combines with J gene TRBJ2-5, with D tentatively TRBD2 (6 bases). The germline gives CDR1 MNHEY, CDR2 SVGAGI. This CDR3 is built from 14 residues. Trimming pared 3 bases from V and 5 bases from J, leaving 13 bases between. The CDR3 loop is CASSYRMAGETQYF. CDR3 DNA: TGTGCCAGCAGTTATAGAATGGCGGGGGAGACCCAGTACTTC.

V and J are TRBV2 and TRBJ1-6; the D is unclear. Trimming took off 7 bases at V and 0 bases at J, with 13 bases between the two ends. Looked up from germline, CDR1 is SNHLY and CDR2 is FYNNEI. The CDR3 length is 16 residues. The CDR3 sequence is CASTKRGSSYNSPLHF. In nucleotides, the CDR3 is TGTGCCAGCACCAAACGGGGAAGCTCCTATAATTCACCCCTCCACTTT.

V is TRBV25-1 and J is TRBJ2-1; weak D call: TRBD2 (5 bases). CDR3 size: 14 residues. Germline V gene sequence: CDR1 MGHDK, CDR2 SYGVNS. V lost 6 bases and J 1 base, leaving 10 bases between the germline ends. This CDR3 is CASREDPSYNEQFF. The CDR3 DNA follows: TGTGCCAGCAGGGAGGACCCTTCCTACAATGAGCAGTTCTTC.

The chain couples TRBV5-1 to TRBJ1-5; a weak D match, TRBD1 (5 bases). The V gene lost 4 bases and the J gene lost 0 bases, with 11 bases spanning the gap. Germline CDR1 is SGHRS and CDR2 is YFSETQ. The CDR3 totals 15 residues. CDR3 in amino acids: CASSPGHNSNQPQHF. As DNA, the CDR3 is TGCGCCAGCAGCCCAGGACACAATAGCAATCAGCCCCAGCATTTT.

The chain carries TRBV2 and TRBJ1-2; TRBD1 agrees at 8 bases. V was clipped by 7 bases and J by 8 bases; unmatched bases: 9. Germline loops: CDR1 SNHLY, CDR2 FYNNEI. The CDR3 has 13 amino acids. CDR3: CASTGQGGYGYTF. Written as DNA, the CDR3 is TGTGCCAGCACCGGACAGGGAGGTTACGGCTACACCTTC.

The chain links TRBV5-8 to TRBJ2-2; 8 nucleotides align to TRBD1. The germline V gene has CDR1 SGHTS and CDR2 YDEGEE. After removal of 0 bases from V and 5 bases from J, the junction contained 3 bases not matched to a gene. The CDR3 has 15 residues. The CDR3 protein is CASSLVRQGTGELFF. The DNA for the CDR3 is TGTGCCAGCAGCTTGGTGAGACAGGGGACCGGGGAGCTGTTTTTT.

V usage is TRBV5-4 and J usage is TRBJ1-2; unclear D gene. Trimming pared 2 bases from V and 7 bases from J, leaving 12 bases between. Per the germline V gene, CDR1 is SGHNT and CDR2 is YYREEE (reference sequence). The CDR3 is 13 residues long. The CDR3 DNA is TGTGCCAGCAGCTTCATCGGGGTGAGTGGCTACACCTTC. Protein sequence: CASSFIGVSGYTF.

The chain recombines TRBV2 with TRBJ1-4; D may be TRBD1 (5 bases). Germline V CDR1 and CDR2: SNHLY, FYNNEI. With 5 bases removed from V and 12 bases from J, the gap between germline ends came to 19 bases. This CDR3 comprises 14 residues. CDR3 DNA: TGTGCCAGCAGTCCCGTCCCTTCCAGGGCGGAACTGTTTTTT. This sequence encodes CASSPVPSRAELFF.

The rearrangement joins TRBV7-2 to TRBJ2-5; D is perhaps TRBD1 (5 bases). This CDR3 has 15 amino acids. Germline CDR1 and CDR2: SGHTA and FQGNSA. V was shortened by 2 bases and J by 5 bases, with 15 bases between the two germline ends. The CDR3 reads CASSLMGQDGETQYF. CDR3 coding DNA: TGTGCCAGCAGCTTAATGGGGCAGGACGGGGAGACCCAGTACTTC.

V gene TRBV7-6 combines with J gene TRBJ1-6; 9 bases are shared with TRBD1. Germline assignment: CDR1 SGHVS and CDR2 FNYEAQ. CDR3 size: 15 residues. The trim removed 3 bases at V and 5 bases at J, leaving 2 bases unmatched. Written as DNA, the CDR3 is TGTGCCAGCAGCTTCAGGGACAGGGATAATTCACCCCTCCACTTT. Translated: CASSFRDRDNSPLHF. Full variable domain (missing parts from reference TRBV7-6 and TRBJ1-6): GAGVSQSPRYKVTKRGQDVALRCDPISGHVSLYWYRQALGQGPEFLTYFNYEAQQDKSGLPNDRFSAERPEGSISTLTIQRTEQRDSAMYRCASSFRDRDNSPLHFGNGTRLTVT.

The chain combines TRBV2 with TRBJ1-5; no firm D call. This CDR3 has 13 residues. V gave up 3 bases and J gave up 5 bases, with 8 bases separating them. Germline CDR1 SNHLY, CDR2 FYNNEI. CDR3 in DNA: TGTGCCAGCAGTGAGGAGGTCGATCAGCCCCAGCATTTT. Amino acid sequence: CASSEEVDQPQHF.

V and J are TRBV18 and TRBJ1-4; 7 nucleotides match TRBD1. CDR3 length: 14 residues. The V segment lost 3 bases and the J segment 8 bases; nucleotides outside the gene matches: 6. The germline CDR1 and CDR2 sequences are KGHSH and LQKENI. CDR3 sequence: CASSPTGNGEKLFF. The DNA of the CDR3 is TGTGCCAGCTCACCGACAGGGAATGGCGAAAAACTGTTTTTT. The variable domain in full, completed from reference TRBV18 and TRBJ1-4, reads NAGVMQNPRHLVRRRGQEARLRCSPMKGHSHVYWYRQLPEEGLKFMVYLQKENIIDESGMPKERFSAEFPKEGPSILRIQQVVRGDSAAYFCASSPTGNGEKLFFGSGTQLSVL.

The chain carries TRBV19 and TRBJ2-3; 9 bases map to TRBD2. CDR1 is LNHDA and CDR2 is SQIVND in the germline V gene (reference sequence). CDR3 length: 18 residues. Unmatched junction bases numbered 14, after V lost 5 bases and J lost 2 bases. This CDR3 reads CASSVRGLAGQTTDTQYF. The CDR3 nucleotides read TGTGCCAGTAGTGTACGGGGCCTAGCGGGGCAGACCACAGATACGCAGTATTTT.